Below, one T cell receptor beta chain is given with its context. Methods used by the authors: Nucleated cell number was recorded as an estimate derived from reference gene primer amplification. The protocol was immunoSEQ multiplex PCR, while the TCRdb copy is restricted to in-frame clones and leaves out a portion. V and J calls and clone size are given by that table; D and trimming were obtained from the DNA. The repertoire includes 90,000 to 130,000 clones, over 75% of them detected once, and approximately 16% sits in the top ten. These data are taken from a study of blood T cell repertoires in COVID-19. Across the study: Sites across the United States, Italy and Spain contributed samples from acute and convalescent COVID-19. Nucleic acid was either cDNA or gDNA, and it came from T cells, B-cell-depleted T cells, or PBMCs.

Sequences were obtained from peripheral blood. The TCR was taken from an elderly woman with active or convalescent COVID-19.

The CDR3: CASSVGLAGSDTQYF. Written as DNA, the CDR3 is TGTGCCAGCAGCGTGGGACTAGCGGGTTCAGATACGCAGTATTTT. The chain joins TRBV9 to TRBJ2-3, with 12 positions matching TRBD2. The CDR3 is 15 residues long. Germline V gene sequence: CDR1 SGDLS, CDR2 YYNGEE. J lost 4 bases, V lost 2 bases, and 2 bases had no gene match.